The 24 T cell receptor beta chains given below trace back to one sample, sequenced in a study of blood T cell repertoires in COVID-19. Sequenced by immunoSEQ multiplex PCR; TCRdb stores in-frame clones only, minus some. The sample comprises roughly 75,000 clones, almost 85% of which are singletons, and around 10% rests with the top ten. Sequenced sample: peripheral blood. The receptors shown here come from a man in his fifties with acute or convalescent COVID-19.

The table lists this clone with a count of one. The chain recombines TRBV11-3 with TRBJ2-1; possibly TRBD1 for D (6 bases). CDR3 size: 15 residues. CDR1 and CDR2 from the germline V gene are SGHNT and YENEEA. Trimming left V 5 bases short and J 0 bases short, with 11 bases between. CDR3 region: CASSPQGYSYNEQFF. CDR3 DNA sequence: TGTGCCAGCAGCCCCCAGGGGTACTCCTACAATGAGCAGTTCTTC.

The rearrangement joins TRBV12-3 or TRBV12-4 to TRBJ2-7; D might be TRBD1 (5 bases). V lost 5 bases and J lost 3, with 11 bases in between. The CDR3 has 13 amino acids. CDR3 in amino acids: CASSPVDIYEQYF. The CDR3 DNA is TGTGCCAGCAGTCCGGTGGACATCTACGAGCAGTACTTC.

This chain connects TRBV9 to TRBJ2-1, with D tentatively TRBD1 (5 bases). V gave up 3 bases and J gave up 5 bases, with 15 bases separating them. CDR1 and CDR2 from the germline V gene are SGDLS and YYNGEE. The CDR3 has 15 residues. CDR3 protein: CASSGEQGYDNEQFF. DNA of the CDR3: TGTGCCAGCAGCGGAGAGCAGGGTTACGACAATGAGCAGTTCTTC.

The V gene is TRBV6-5, the J gene TRBJ2-7; D ambiguous. Germline CDR1 is MNHEY and CDR2 is SVGAGI. Trimming left V 9 bases short and J 3 bases short, with 9 bases between. The CDR3 sequence is 11 residues long. Here the CDR3 DNA reads TGTGCCAGTTCTCTCCTCTACGAGCAGTACTTC. Translating it yields CASSLLYEQYF.

This clone was seen repeatedly, ten times or more. The genes are TRBV25-1 and TRBJ2-2; D is undetermined. V was trimmed by 4 bases and J by 1 base, leaving 13 bases between them. The CDR3 covers 16 residues. Germline values: CDR1 MGHDK, CDR2 SYGVNS. In DNA, the CDR3 is TGTGCCAGCAGTGGCCCTTTAACAGAGAACACCGGGGAGCTGTTTTTT. This sequence encodes CASSGPLTENTGELFF.

The chain uses TRBV7-6 and TRBJ1-3; 7 bases are a match to TRBD1. V was clipped by 5 bases and J by 3 bases; unmatched bases: 7. The CDR3 covers 15 residues. Germline V gene sequence: CDR1 SGHVS, CDR2 FNYEAQ. CDR3 residues: CASSRDSNRGNTIYF. The CDR3 region has the DNA TGTGCCAGCAGCCGGGACAGCAATCGTGGAAACACCATATATTTT.

J is TRBJ2-1 and V is TRBV27; 13 bases agree with TRBD2. The length of the CDR3 is 17 residues. The junction had 10 bases not matched to a gene; V was cut back by 5 bases and J by 6 bases. Germline loops: CDR1 MNHEY, CDR2 SMNVEV (reference sequence). The CDR3 spells CASSGTHGLAGANEQFF. The CDR3 coding sequence is TGTGCCAGCAGTGGGACACACGGACTAGCGGGAGCCAATGAGCAGTTCTTC.

The chain recombines TRBV5-1 with TRBJ2-5, with D possibly being TRBD2 (6 bases). Germline loops: CDR1 SGHRS, CDR2 YFSETQ. This CDR3 is 15 amino acids long. Trimming removed 0 bases at V and 2 bases at J, with 11 bases between. CDR3 in DNA: TGCGCCAGCAGCTTGGTGTCTAGCGAACAAGAGACCCAGTACTTC. Amino acid sequence: CASSLVSSEQETQYF. Filled out from reference TRBV5-1 and TRBJ2-5, the complete variable domain reads KAGVTQTPRYLIKTRGQQVTLSCSPISGHRSVSWYQQTPGQGLQFLFEYFSETQRNKGNFPGRFSGRQFSNSRSEMNVSTLELGDSALYLCASSLVSSEQETQYFGPGTRLLVL.

V usage is TRBV5-1 and J usage is TRBJ2-3; D may be TRBD1 (5 bases). The CDR3 totals 17 residues. Trimming removed 0 bases at V and 0 bases at J, with 14 bases between. From germline, CDR1 is SGHRS and CDR2 YFSETQ. The CDR3 nucleotides are TGCGCCAGCAGCTTGGGTGGGCAGGGAATAAGCACAGATACGCAGTATTTT. It specifies CASSLGGQGISTDTQYF.

The chain couples TRBV4-1 to TRBJ2-7; D unclear. The germline V gene has CDR1 MGHRA and CDR2 YSYEKL. This CDR3 contains 15 residues. V gave up 0 bases and J gave up 2 bases, with 11 bases separating them. The CDR3 protein is CASSQDLAQAYEQYF. The CDR3 DNA reads as TGCGCCAGCAGCCAAGATCTCGCGCAGGCCTACGAGCAGTACTTC.

The chain links TRBV5-6 to TRBJ2-1; no definite D call. V was cut by 7 bases and J by 6 bases, with 17 bases left in between. There are 14 residues in the CDR3. Germline loops: CDR1 SGHDT, CDR2 YYEEEE. The CDR3 DNA sequence: TGTGCCAGCGAGCTTGGCAAGGCTAGCAATGAGCAGTTCTTC. Translated: CASELGKASNEQFF. Complete variable domain (other parts from reference TRBV5-6 and TRBJ2-1): DAGVTQSPTHLIKTRGQQVTLRCSPKSGHDTVSWYQQALGQGPQFIFQYYEEEERQRGNFPDRFSGHQFPNYSSELNVNALLLGDSALYLCASELGKASNEQFFGPGTRLTVL.

V usage is TRBV2 and J usage is TRBJ1-2, with TRBD1 matching 7 bases. Germline CDR1 and CDR2: SNHLY and FYNNEI. The CDR3 runs 13 residues. The junction had 9 bases not matched to a gene; V was cut back by 6 bases and J by 8 bases. The CDR3 DNA reads TGTGCCAGCAGCGAACAGGGGATGAGGGGCTACACCTTC. Translation gives CASSEQGMRGYTF.

The chain joins TRBV10-3 to TRBJ2-2; D is possibly TRBD1 (6 bases). The germline gives CDR1 ENHRY, CDR2 SYGVKD. CDR3 size: 16 residues. V was shortened by 1 base and J by 1 base, with 10 bases between the two germline ends. The CDR3 here is CAISELDSRNTGELFF. In DNA, the CDR3 is TGTGCCATCAGTGAGTTGGACAGCAGGAACACCGGGGAGCTGTTTTTT.

The CDR3, as DNA: TGTGCCAGCTCAAATGGCAATCCTGGAAACACCATATATTTT. Residues: CASSNGNPGNTIYF. J is TRBJ1-3 and V is TRBV18, with D unresolved. This CDR3 is 14 amino acids long. From germline, CDR1 is KGHSH and CDR2 LQKENI. Between the trimmed V and J ends, which lost 5 bases and 2 bases, there was a span of 10 bases.

The chain employs TRBV12-1 and TRBJ2-5; TRBD2 reflects the table's D call only, with no check against the DNA. TRBV12-1 is shown as a pseudogene. The CDR3 is made up of 17 amino acids. CDR3 loop: CASSLCPGGLTQETQYF. In nucleotides, the CDR3 is TGTGCCAGCAGCTTATGCCCGGGAGGACTAACCCAAGAGACCCAGTACTTC.

Here the CDR3 reads CAISVSAAENTEAFF. CDR3 in DNA: TGTGCCATCAGTGTTAGCGCCGCGGAGAACACTGAAGCTTTCTTT. This sequence joins TRBV10-3 and TRBJ1-1; D gene ambiguous. Trimming shortened V by 4 bases and J by 1 base, and 13 bases separated the two germline ends. CDR1 is ENHRY, CDR2 SYGVKD, per germline. CDR3 length: 15 residues.

V is TRBV7-9 and J is TRBJ2-1; perhaps TRBD1 as D (6 bases). Germline CDR1 is SEHNR and CDR2 is FQNEAQ (reference sequence). This CDR3 comprises 14 residues. V lost 8 bases and J lost 2, with 13 bases in between. CDR3 sequence: CASYVQGTYNEQFF. The CDR3 nucleotides read TGTGCCAGCTACGTGCAGGGGACCTACAATGAGCAGTTCTTC.

As regards this clone: The germline gene is not matched at one end of the junction; a read error may be the cause. This chain uses TRBV5-1 with TRBJ2-2, with D possibly being TRBD1 (5 bases). Germline CDR1 SGHRS, CDR2 YFSETQ. CDR3 length: 15 residues. The CDR3: CASTPPGPKTGELFF. CDR3 in DNA: TGCGCCAGCACCCCTCCAGGGCCGAAGACCGGGGAGCTGTTTTTT.

V and J are TRBV9 and TRBJ1-6; 9 bases align to TRBD1. The V gene end was trimmed by 4 bases and the J gene end by 10 bases; junction bases not matched to a gene: 9. The CDR3 spans 15 residues. Looked up from germline, CDR1 is SGDLS and CDR2 is YYNGEE. In DNA form, the CDR3 reads TGTGCCAGCAGCCTGACAGGGGGACAGAAATCACCCCTCCACTTT. Its translation is CASSLTGGQKSPLHF.

The rearrangement joins TRBV28 to TRBJ1-1, with D possibly matching TRBD1 (6 bases). The germline CDR1 and CDR2 sequences are MDHEN and SYDVKM. The CDR3 has 14 residues. V was pared by 5 bases and J by 4 bases, with 14 bases between. The CDR3 DNA reads as TGTGCCAGCAGTGTTGGGGGCAAGGGCACTGAAGCTTTCTTT. This translates into CASSVGGKGTEAFF.

The genes are TRBV20-1 and TRBJ1-2; D is uncertain. Germline CDR1 DFQATT, CDR2 SNEGSKA (reference sequence). Trimming took 6 bases from V and 10 from J, leaving 15 bases between them. This CDR3 region has 11 residues. As DNA, the CDR3 is TGCAGTGCCGGTCGAGAGGGAGCCTACACCTTC. It encodes CSAGREGAYTF.

This clone was seen only a few times. The genes are TRBV9 and TRBJ1-4; D is possibly TRBD1 (6 bases). Germline V gene lookup returns CDR1 SGDLS and CDR2 YYNGEE. V gave up 3 bases and J gave up 3 bases, with 12 bases separating them. The CDR3 totals 15 residues. Written as DNA, the CDR3 is TGTGCCAGCAGCGGGGACGGGACACCTAATGAAAAACTGTTTTTT. Translating it yields CASSGDGTPNEKLFF.

The V gene is TRBV10-3, the J gene TRBJ2-1; D is undetermined. CDR3 length: 12 residues. Trimming shortened V by 4 bases and J by 6 bases, and 7 bases separated the two germline ends. Germline values: CDR1 ENHRY, CDR2 SYGVKD. The CDR3: CAISVNSNEQFF. DNA of the CDR3: TGTGCCATCAGTGTGAACAGCAATGAGCAGTTCTTC.

The chain carries TRBV19 and TRBJ1-5; 7 bases match TRBD1. The CDR3 consists of 15 residues. V was clipped by 6 bases and J by 2 bases; unmatched bases: 7. CDR1 and CDR2 from the germline V gene are LNHDA and SQIVND (reference sequence). The CDR3 DNA follows: TGTGCCAGTAGGCAGAGGGGGCTGGGCAATCAGCCCCAGCATTTT. Its translation is CASRQRGLGNQPQHF.